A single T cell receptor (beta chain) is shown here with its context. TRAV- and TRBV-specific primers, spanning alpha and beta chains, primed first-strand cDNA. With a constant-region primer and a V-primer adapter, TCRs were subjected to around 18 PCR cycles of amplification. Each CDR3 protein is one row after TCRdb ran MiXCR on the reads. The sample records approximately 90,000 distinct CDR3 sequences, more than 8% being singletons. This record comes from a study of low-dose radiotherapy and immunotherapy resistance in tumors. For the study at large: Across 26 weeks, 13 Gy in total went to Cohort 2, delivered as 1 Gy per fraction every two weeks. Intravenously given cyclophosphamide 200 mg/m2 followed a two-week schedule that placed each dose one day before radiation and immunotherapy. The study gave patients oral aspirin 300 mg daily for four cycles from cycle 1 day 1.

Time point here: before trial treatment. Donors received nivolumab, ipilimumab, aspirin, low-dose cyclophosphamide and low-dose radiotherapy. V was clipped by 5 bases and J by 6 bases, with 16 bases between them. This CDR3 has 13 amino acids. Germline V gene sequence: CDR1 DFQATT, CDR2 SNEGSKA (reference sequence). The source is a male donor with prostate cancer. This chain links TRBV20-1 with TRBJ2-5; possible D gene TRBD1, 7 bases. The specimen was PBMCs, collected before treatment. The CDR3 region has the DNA TGCAGTGCTTTCCAGGGGGACTTGAAGACCCAGTACTTC. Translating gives CSAFQGDLKTQYF.